The clone carrying this T cell receptor beta chain was observed a few times. Its antigen is currently unknown. This entry belongs to a study of graft-versus-host responses after intestinal transplantation. Looking at the study overall: Recipients were all induced with anti-thymocyte globulin, then given tacrolimus and steroids for around 3 years.

Produced via immunoSEQ multiplex PCR; TCRdb's table is partial and in-frame only. In the table there are about 110,000 clones, about 94% of which are singletons. V dropped 2 bases and J dropped 5 bases, with 7 bases sitting between them. This CDR3 is built from 12 residues. Germline CDR1 reads LNHDA; CDR2 reads SQIVND (reference sequence). The clonotype originates from a human donor who received an intestinal transplant. This specimen consisted of unstimulated CD8+ T cells sorted from spleen or lymph node cells, obtained before intestinal transplant. The V call is TRBV19, the J call TRBJ2-7; TRBD2 might be the D (5 bases). The CDR3: CASSISGNEQYF. Here the CDR3 DNA reads TGTGCCAGTAGTATATCCGGGAACGAGCAGTACTTC.